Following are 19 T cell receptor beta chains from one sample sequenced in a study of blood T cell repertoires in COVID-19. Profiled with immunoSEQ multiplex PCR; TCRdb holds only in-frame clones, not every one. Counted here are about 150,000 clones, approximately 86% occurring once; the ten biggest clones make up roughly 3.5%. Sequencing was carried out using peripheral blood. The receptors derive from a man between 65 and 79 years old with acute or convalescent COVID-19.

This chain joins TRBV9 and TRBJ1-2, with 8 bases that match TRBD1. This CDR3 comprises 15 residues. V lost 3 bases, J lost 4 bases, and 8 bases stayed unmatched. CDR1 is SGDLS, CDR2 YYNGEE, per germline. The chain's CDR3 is CASSGPRTGGYGYTF. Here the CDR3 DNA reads TGTGCCAGCAGCGGACCACGAACAGGGGGCTATGGCTACACCTTC.

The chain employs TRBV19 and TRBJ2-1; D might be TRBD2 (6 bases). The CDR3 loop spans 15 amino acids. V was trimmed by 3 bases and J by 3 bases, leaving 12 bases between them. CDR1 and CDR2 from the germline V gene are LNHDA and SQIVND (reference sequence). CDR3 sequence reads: CASSMSGTGYNEQFF. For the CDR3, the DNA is TGTGCCAGTAGTATGTCAGGGACTGGCTACAATGAGCAGTTCTTC.

The DNA of the CDR3 is TGTGCCAGCAGTAAACGCGCAGGGGCATGGTCCAAAAACATTCAGTACTTC. Protein sequence: CASSKRAGAWSKNIQYF. V gene TRBV27 combines with J gene TRBJ2-4, with D possibly TRBD1 on 6 matching bases. The ends were cut back, 5 bases at V and 2 bases at J, with 19 bases in the middle. The CDR3 runs to 17 residues. CDR1 is MNHEY and CDR2 is SMNVEV in the germline V gene (reference sequence).

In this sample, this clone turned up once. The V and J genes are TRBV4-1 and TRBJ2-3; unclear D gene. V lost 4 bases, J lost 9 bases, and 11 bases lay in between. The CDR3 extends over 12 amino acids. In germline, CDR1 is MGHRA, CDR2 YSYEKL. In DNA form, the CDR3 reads TGCGCCAGCAGCCTAGAGCTGAGCACGCAGTATTTT. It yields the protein CASSLELSTQYF.

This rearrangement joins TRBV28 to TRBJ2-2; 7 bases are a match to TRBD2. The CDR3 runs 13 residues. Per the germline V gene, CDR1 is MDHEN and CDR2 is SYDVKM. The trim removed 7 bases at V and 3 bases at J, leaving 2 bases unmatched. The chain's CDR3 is CASKRGYTGELFF. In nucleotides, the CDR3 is TGTGCCAGCAAGCGGGGATACACCGGGGAGCTGTTTTTT.

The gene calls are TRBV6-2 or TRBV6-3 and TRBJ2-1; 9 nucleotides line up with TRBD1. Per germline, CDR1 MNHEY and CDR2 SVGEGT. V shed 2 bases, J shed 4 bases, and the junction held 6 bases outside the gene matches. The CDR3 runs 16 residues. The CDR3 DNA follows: TGTGCCAGCAGTTACCCCGGGACAGGGAAGTACAATGAGCAGTTCTTC. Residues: CASSYPGTGKYNEQFF.

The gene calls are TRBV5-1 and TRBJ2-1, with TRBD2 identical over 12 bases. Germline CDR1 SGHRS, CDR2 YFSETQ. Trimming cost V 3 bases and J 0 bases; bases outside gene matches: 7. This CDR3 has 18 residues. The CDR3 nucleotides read TGCGCCAGCAGCTCGGGACTAGCGGGCCTAGGCTCCTACAATGAGCAGTTCTTC. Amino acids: CASSSGLAGLGSYNEQFF.

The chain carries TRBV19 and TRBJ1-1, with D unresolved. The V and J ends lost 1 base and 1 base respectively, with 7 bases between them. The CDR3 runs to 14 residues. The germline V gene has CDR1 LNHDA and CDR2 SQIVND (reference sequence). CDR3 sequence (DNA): TGTGCCAGTAGTATAGGGGCCGAGAACACTGAAGCTTTCTTT. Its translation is CASSIGAENTEAFF. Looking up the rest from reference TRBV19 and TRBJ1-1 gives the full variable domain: DGGITQSPKYLFRKEGQNVTLSCEQNLNHDAMYWYRQDPGQGLRLIYYSQIVNDFQKGDIAEGYSVSREKKESFPLTVTSAQKNPTAFYLCASSIGAENTEAFFGQGTRLTVV.

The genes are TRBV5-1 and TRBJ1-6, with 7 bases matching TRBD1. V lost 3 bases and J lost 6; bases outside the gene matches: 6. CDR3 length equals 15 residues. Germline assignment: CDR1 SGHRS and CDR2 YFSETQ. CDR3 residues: CASSSGTDSNSPLHF. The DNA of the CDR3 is TGCGCCAGCAGCTCGGGGACAGACTCTAATTCACCCCTCCACTTT.

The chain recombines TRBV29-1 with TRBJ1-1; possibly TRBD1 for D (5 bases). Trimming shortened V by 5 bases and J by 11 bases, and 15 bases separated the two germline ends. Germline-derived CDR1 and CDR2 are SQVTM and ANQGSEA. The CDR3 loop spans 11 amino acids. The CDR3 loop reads CSVSAGVGAFF. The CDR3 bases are TGCAGCGTTAGTGCGGGGGTGGGTGCTTTCTTT.

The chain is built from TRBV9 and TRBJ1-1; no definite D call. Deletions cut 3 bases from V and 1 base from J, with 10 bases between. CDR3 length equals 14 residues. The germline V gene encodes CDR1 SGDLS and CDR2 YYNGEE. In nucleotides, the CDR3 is TGTGCCAGCAGCGCGCCCGGAGCGAACACTGAAGCTTTCTTT. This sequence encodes CASSAPGANTEAFF. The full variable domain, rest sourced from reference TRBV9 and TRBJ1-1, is DSGVTQTPKHLITATGQRVTLRCSPRSGDLSVYWYQQSLDQGLQFLIQYYNGEERAKGNILERFSAQQFPDLHSELNLSSLELGDSALYFCASSAPGANTEAFFGQGTRLTVV.

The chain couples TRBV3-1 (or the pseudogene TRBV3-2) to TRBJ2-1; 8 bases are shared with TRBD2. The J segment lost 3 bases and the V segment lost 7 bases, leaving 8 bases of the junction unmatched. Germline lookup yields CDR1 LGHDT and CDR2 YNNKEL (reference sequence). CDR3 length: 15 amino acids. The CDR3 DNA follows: TGTGCCAGCACCCCAAAAGGGACTAGCTACAATGAGCAGTTCTTC. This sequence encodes CASTPKGTSYNEQFF.

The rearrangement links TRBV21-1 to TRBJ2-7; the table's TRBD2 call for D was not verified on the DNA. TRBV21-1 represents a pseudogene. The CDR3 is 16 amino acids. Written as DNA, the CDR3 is TGTGCCAGCAGCCCGTGTGGCGGGAGCGACCGCTACGAGCAGTACTTC. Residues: CASSPCGGSDRYEQYF.

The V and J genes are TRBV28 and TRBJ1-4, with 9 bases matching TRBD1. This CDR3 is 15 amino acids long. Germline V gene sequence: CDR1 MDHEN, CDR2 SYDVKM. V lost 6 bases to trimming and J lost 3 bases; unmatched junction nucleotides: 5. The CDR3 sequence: CASREQGAANEKLFF. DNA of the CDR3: TGTGCCAGCAGGGAACAGGGGGCTGCTAATGAAAAACTGTTTTTT.

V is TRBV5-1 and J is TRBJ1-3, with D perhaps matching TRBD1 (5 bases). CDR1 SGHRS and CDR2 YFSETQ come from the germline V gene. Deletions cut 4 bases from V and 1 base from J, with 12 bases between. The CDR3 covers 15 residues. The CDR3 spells CASSTQVGSGNTIYF. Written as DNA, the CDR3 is TGCGCCAGCAGCACACAGGTCGGGTCTGGAAACACCATATATTTT.

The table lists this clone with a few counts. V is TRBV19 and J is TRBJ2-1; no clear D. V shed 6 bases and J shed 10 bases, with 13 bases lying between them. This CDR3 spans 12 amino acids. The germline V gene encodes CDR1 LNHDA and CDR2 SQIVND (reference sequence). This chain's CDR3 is CASSPKDTEQFF. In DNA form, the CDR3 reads TGTGCCAGTAGCCCCAAAGACACAGAGCAGTTCTTC. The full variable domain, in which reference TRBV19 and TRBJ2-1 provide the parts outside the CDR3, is DGGITQSPKYLFRKEGQNVTLSCEQNLNHDAMYWYRQDPGQGLRLIYYSQIVNDFQKGDIAEGYSVSREKKESFPLTVTSAQKNPTAFYLCASSPKDTEQFFGPGTRLTVL.

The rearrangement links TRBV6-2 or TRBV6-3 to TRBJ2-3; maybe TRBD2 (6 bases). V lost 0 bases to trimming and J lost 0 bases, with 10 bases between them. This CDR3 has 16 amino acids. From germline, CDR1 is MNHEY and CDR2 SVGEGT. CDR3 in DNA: TGTGCCAGCAGTTACTCACTAGCTGCTAGCACAGATACGCAGTATTTT. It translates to CASSYSLAASTDTQYF.

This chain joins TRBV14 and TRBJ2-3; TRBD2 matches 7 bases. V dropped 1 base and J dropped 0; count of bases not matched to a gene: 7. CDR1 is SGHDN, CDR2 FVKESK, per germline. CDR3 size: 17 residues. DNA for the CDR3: TGTGCCAGCAGCCAAGGACCTAGCGGATCTAGCACAGATACGCAGTATTTT. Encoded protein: CASSQGPSGSSTDTQYF.

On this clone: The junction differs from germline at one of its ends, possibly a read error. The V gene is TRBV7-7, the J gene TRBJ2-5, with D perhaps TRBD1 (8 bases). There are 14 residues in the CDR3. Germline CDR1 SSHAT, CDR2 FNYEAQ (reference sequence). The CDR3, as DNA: TGTGCTAGCAGCGGGACAGGAAATTCCGAGACCCAGTACTTC. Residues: CASSGTGNSETQYF. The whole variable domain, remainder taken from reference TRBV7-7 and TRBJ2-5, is GAGVSQSPRYKVTKRGQDVTLRCDPISSHATLYWYQQALGQGPEFLTYFNYEAQPDKSGLPSDRFSAERPEGSISTLTIQRTEQRDSAMYRCASSGTGNSETQYFGPGTRLLVL.